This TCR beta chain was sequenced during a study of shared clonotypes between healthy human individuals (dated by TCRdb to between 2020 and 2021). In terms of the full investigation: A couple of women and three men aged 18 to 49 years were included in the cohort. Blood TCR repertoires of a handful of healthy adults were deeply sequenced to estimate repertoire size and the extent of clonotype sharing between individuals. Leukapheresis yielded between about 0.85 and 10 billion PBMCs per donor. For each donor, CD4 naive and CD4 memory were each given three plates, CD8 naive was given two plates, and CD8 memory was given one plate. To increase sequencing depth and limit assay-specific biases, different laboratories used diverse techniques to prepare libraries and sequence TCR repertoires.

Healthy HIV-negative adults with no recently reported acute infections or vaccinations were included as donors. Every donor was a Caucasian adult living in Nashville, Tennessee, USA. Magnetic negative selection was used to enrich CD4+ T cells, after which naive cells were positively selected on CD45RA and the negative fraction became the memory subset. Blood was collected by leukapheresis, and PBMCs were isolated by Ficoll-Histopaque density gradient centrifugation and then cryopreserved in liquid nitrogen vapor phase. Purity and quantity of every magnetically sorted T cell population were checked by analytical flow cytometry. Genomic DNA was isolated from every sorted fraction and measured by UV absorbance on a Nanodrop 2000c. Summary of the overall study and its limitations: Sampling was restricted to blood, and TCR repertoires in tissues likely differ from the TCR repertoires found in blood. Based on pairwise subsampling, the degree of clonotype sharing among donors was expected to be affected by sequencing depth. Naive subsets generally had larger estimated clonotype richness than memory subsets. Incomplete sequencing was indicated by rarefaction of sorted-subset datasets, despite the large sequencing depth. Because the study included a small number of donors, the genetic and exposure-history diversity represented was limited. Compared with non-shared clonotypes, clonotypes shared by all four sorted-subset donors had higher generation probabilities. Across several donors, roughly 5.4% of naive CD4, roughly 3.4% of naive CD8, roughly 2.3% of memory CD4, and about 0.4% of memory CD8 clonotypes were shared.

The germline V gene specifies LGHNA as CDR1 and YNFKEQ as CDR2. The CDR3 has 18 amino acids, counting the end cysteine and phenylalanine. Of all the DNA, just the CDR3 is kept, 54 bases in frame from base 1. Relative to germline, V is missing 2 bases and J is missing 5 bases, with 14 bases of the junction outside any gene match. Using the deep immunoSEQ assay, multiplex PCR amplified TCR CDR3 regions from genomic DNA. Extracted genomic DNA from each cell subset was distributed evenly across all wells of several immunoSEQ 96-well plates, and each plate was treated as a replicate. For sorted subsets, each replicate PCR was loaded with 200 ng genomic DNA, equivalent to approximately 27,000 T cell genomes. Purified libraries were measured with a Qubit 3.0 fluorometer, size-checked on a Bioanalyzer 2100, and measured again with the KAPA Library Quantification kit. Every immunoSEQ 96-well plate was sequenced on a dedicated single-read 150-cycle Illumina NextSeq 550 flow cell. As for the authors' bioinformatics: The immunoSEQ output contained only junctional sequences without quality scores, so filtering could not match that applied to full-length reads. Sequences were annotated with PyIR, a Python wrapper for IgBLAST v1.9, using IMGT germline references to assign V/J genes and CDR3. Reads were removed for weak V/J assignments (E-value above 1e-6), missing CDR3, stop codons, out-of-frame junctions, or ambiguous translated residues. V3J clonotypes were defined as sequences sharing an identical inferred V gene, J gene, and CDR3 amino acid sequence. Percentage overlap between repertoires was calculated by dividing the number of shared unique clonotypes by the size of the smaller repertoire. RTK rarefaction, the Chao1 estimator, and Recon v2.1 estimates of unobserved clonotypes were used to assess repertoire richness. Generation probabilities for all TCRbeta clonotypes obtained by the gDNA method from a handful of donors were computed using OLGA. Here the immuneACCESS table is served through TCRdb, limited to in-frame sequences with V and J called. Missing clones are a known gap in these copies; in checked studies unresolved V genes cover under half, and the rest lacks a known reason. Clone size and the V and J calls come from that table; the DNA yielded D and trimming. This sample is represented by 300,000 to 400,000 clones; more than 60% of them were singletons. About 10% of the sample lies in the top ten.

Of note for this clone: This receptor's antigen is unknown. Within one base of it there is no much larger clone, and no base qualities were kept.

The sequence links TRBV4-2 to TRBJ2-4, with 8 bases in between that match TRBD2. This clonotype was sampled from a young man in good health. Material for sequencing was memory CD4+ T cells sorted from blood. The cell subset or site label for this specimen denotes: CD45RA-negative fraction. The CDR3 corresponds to CASSQFGIGSGAQNIQYF. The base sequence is TGTGCCAGCAGCCAATTTGGGATAGGTAGCGGGGCCCAAAACATTCAGTACTTC.